A selection of T cell receptor beta chains follows, all from one sample in a study of shared clonotypes between healthy human individuals. Sequencing used immunoSEQ multiplex PCR; TCRdb keeps in-frame clones, though not all of them. The sample has around 690,000 clones; 90% are singletons. Source material: memory CD8+ T cells from PBMCs. The receptors were sampled from a man younger than 35 in good health. Some clones in this sample may be carry-over from other donors' samples. Each CDR3 is given with its conserved first and last residue. The D gene is left open where the match is weak. Clone size is shown for a subset of rows, as once, few, many or a class of expanded clone.

j_gene: TRBJ1-3
abundance: few
d_gene: .
len: 14
v_gene: TRBV6-5
CDR3nt: TGTGCCAGCAGTTTTCGGAAGCCTGGAAACACCATATATTTT
CDR3aa: CASSFRKPGNTIYF

j_gene: TRBJ1-1
abundance: .
d_gene: .
len: 14
v_gene: TRBV2
CDR3nt: TGTGCCAGCAGCGGACAGACTTCGAACACTGAAGCTTTCTTT
CDR3aa: CASSGQTSNTEAFF

j_gene: TRBJ1-2
abundance: .
d_gene: .
len: 14
v_gene: TRBV12-5
CDR3nt: TGTGCTAGTGGTTTTAGTCCTCCAGACTATGGCTACACCTTC
CDR3aa: CASGFSPPDYGYTF

j_gene: TRBJ2-7
abundance: .
d_gene: .
len: 14
v_gene: TRBV2
CDR3nt: TGTGCCAGCAAAACAGTAGACAGCTCCTACGAGCAGTACTTC
CDR3aa: CASKTVDSSYEQYF

j_gene: TRBJ2-2
abundance: .
d_gene: TRBD2
len: 15
v_gene: TRBV6-5
CDR3nt: TGTGCCAGCAGTTACGGCGGGAGGGCCTCCGGGGAGCTGTTTTTT
CDR3aa: CASSYGGRASGELFF

j_gene: TRBJ2-2
abundance: once
d_gene: .
len: 15
v_gene: TRBV5-1
CDR3nt: TGCGCCAGCAGCCTGGACAGAAAAAACACCGGGGAGCTGTTTTTT
CDR3aa: CASSLDRKNTGELFF

j_gene: TRBJ2-1
abundance: .
d_gene: .
len: 14
v_gene: TRBV27
CDR3nt: TGTGCCAGCAGGGAACACCCCGAGGGCCATGAGCAGTTCTTC
CDR3aa: CASREHPEGHEQFF

j_gene: TRBJ2-3
abundance: .
d_gene: .
len: 16
v_gene: TRBV28
CDR3nt: TGTGCCAGCAGTCCGAACGACAGAGAACCACGAGATACGCAGTATTTT
CDR3aa: CASSPNDREPRDTQYF

j_gene: TRBJ2-7
abundance: .
d_gene: .
len: 13
v_gene: TRBV27
CDR3nt: TGTGCCAGCAGTTTATTATCCTCCTACGAGCAGTACTTC
CDR3aa: CASSLLSSYEQYF

j_gene: TRBJ2-7
abundance: .
d_gene: .
len: 11
v_gene: TRBV30
CDR3nt: TGTGCCTGGAGGCTTTACTACGAGCAGTACTTC
CDR3aa: CAWRLYYEQYF

j_gene: TRBJ2-2
abundance: .
d_gene: .
len: 14
v_gene: TRBV19
CDR3nt: TGTGCCAGTAGTGGGGGCTTGCTGATCGGGGAGCTGTTTTTT
CDR3aa: CASSGGLLIGELFF

j_gene: TRBJ2-7
abundance: .
d_gene: TRBD2
len: 14
v_gene: TRBV2
CDR3nt: TGTGCCAGCAGGGGGACTAGCGCGCCCTACGAGCAGTACTTC
CDR3aa: CASRGTSAPYEQYF

j_gene: TRBJ2-2
abundance: .
d_gene: .
len: 11
v_gene: TRBV27
CDR3nt: TGTGCCAGCAGCTTTTCTGGGGAGCTGTTTTTT
CDR3aa: CASSFSGELFF

j_gene: TRBJ1-1
abundance: .
d_gene: TRBD1
len: 12
v_gene: TRBV13
CDR3nt: TGTGCCAGCAGCCGACAGGGATTCGAAGCTTTCTTT
CDR3aa: CASSRQGFEAFF

j_gene: TRBJ2-2
abundance: .
d_gene: .
len: 19
v_gene: TRBV12-2
CDR3nt: TGTGCAAGTCGCCCAACTGTGGAGGGACACCGGGGAACGTCCGGGGAGCTGTTTTTT
CDR3aa: CASRPTVEGHRGTSGELFF